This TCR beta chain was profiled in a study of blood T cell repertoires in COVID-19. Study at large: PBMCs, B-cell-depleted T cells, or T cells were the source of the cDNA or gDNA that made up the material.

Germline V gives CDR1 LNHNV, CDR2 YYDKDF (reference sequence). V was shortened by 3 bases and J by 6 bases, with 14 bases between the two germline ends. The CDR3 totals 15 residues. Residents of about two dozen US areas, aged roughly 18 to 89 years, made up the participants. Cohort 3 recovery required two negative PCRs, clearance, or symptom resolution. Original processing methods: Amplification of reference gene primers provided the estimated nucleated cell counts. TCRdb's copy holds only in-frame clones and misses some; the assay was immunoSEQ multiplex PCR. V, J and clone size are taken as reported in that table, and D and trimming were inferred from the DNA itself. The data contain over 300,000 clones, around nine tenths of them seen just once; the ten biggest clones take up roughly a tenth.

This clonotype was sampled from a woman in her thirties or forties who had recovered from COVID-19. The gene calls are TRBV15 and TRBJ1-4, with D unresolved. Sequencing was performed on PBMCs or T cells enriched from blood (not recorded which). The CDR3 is CATSRMRVGDEKLFF. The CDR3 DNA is TGTGCCACCAGCAGGATGCGTGTTGGAGATGAAAAACTGTTTTTT. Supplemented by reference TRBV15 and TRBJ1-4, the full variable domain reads DAMVIQNPRYQVTQFGKPVTLSCSQTLNHNVMYWYQQKSSQAPKLLFHYYDKDFNNEADTPDNFQSRRPNTSFCFLDIRSPGLGDTAMYLCATSRMRVGDEKLFFGSGTQLSVL.